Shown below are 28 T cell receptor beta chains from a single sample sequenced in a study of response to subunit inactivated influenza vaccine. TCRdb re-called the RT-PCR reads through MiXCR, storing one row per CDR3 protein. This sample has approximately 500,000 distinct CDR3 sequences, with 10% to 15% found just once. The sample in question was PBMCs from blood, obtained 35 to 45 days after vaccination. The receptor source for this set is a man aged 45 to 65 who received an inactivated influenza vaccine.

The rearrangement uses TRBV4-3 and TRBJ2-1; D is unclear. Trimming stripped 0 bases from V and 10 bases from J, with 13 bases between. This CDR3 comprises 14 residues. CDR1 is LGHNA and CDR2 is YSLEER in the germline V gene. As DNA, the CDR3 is TGCGCCAGCAGCCAAGAGTACCAGCCTCGGGAGCAGTTCTTC. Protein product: CASSQEYQPREQFF.

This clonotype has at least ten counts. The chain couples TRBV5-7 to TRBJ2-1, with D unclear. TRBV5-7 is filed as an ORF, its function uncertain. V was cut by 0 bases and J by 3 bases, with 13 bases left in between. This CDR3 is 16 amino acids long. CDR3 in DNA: TGTGCCAGCAGCTTGGACAGAAGCAAAGTCTACAATGAGCAGTTCTTC. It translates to CASSLDRSKVYNEQFF.

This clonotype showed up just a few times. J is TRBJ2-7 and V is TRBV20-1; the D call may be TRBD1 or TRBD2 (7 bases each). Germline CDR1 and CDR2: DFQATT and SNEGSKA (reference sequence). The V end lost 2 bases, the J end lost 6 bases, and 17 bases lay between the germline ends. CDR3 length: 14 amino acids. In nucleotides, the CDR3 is TGCAGTGCTAGATCAGGGGGGAGGGCCCTCGAGCAGTACTTC. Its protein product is CSARSGGRALEQYF.

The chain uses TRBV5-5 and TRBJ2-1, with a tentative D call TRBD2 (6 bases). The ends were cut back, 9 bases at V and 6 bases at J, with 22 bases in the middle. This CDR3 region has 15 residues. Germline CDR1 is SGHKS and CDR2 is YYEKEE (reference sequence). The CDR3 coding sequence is TGTGCCACTGGAGGGGAGCTTGACAGACTCAATGAGCAGTTCTTC. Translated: CATGGELDRLNEQFF. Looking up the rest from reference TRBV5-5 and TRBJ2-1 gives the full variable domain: DAGVTQSPTHLIKTRGQQVTLRCSPISGHKSVSWYQQVLGQGPQFIFQYYEKEERGRGNFPDRFSARQFPNYSSELNVNALLLGDSALYLCATGGELDRLNEQFFGPGTRLTVL.

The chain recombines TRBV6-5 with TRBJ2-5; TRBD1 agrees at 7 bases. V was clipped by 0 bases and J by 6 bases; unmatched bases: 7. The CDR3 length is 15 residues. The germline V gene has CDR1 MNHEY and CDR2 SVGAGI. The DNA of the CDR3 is TGTGCCAGCAGTTACTCATACAGGGGCAGGCAGACCCAGTACTTC. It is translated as CASSYSYRGRQTQYF.

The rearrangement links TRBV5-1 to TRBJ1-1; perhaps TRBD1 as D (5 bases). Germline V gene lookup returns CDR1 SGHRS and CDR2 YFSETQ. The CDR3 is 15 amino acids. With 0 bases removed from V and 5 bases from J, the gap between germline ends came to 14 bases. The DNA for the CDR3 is TGCGCCAGCAGCTTGGCTACAGGAAGGGAGACTGAAGCTTTCTTT. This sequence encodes CASSLATGRETEAFF.

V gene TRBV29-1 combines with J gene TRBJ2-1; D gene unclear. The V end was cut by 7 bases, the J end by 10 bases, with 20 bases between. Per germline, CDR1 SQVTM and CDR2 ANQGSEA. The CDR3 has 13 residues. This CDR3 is CSAARDLVNEQFF. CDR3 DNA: TGCAGCGCCGCTCGCGATTTAGTGAACGAGCAGTTCTTC.

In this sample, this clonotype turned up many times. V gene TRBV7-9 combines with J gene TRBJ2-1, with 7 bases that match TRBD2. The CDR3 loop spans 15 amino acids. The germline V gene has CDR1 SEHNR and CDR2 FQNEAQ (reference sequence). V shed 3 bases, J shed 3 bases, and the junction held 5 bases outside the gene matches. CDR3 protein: CASSFSGGIYNEQFF. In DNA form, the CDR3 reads TGTGCCAGCAGCTTTTCGGGAGGAATCTACAATGAGCAGTTCTTC.

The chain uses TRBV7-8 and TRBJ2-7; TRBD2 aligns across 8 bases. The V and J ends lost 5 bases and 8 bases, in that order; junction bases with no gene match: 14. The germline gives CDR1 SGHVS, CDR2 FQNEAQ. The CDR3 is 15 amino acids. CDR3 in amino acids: CASSPVAGLVTKQYF. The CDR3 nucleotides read TGTGCCAGCAGCCCAGTAGCGGGGTTGGTTACGAAGCAGTACTTC. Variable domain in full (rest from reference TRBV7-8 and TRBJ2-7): GAGVSQSPRYKVAKRGQDVALRCDPISGHVSLFWYQQALGQGPEFLTYFQNEAQLDKSGLPSDRFFAERPEGSVSTLKIQRTQQEDSAVYLCASSPVAGLVTKQYFGPGTRLTVT.

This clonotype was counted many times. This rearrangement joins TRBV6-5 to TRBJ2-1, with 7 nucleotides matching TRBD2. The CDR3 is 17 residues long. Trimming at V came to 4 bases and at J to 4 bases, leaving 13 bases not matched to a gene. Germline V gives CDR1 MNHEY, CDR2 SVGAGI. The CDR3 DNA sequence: TGTGCCAGCAGTTGGTCAGATCCATTGGGACTATACAATGAGCAGTTCTTC. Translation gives CASSWSDPLGLYNEQFF.

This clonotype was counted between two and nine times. The CDR3 region is CSALMTSGGTTDTQYF. The CDR3, as DNA: TGCAGTGCCCTTATGACTAGCGGGGGGACCACAGATACGCAGTATTTT. The chain recombines TRBV20-1 with TRBJ2-3; TRBD2 matches 13 bases. J gave up 2 bases and V 6 bases, and 8 bases lay outside the gene matches. The germline CDR1 and CDR2 sequences are DFQATT and SNEGSKA (reference sequence). This CDR3 has 16 residues.

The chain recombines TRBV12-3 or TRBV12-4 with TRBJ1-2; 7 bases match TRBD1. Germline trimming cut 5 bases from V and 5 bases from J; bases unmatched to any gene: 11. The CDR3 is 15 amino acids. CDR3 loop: CASSREAGGKYGYTF. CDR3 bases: TGTGCCAGCAGTAGAGAAGCAGGGGGGAAGTATGGCTACACCTTC.

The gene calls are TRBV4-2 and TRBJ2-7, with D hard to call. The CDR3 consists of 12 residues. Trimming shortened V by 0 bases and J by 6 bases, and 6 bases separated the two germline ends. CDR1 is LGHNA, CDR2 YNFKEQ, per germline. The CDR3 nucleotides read TGTGCCAGCAGCCAAGATAATACCGAGCAGTACTTC. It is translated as CASSQDNTEQYF.

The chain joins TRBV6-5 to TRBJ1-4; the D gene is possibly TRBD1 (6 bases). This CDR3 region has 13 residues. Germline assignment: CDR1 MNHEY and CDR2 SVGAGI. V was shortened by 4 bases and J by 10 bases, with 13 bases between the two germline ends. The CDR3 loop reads CASSSAGEGKLFF. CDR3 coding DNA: TGTGCCAGCAGTTCGGCAGGGGAGGGAAAACTGTTTTTT.

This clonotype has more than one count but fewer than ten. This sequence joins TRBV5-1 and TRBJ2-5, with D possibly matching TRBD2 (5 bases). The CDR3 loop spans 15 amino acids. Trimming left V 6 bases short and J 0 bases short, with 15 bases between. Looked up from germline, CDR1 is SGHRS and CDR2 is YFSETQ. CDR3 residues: CASKPIPGDQETQYF. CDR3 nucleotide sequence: TGCGCCAGCAAACCCATCCCCGGGGACCAAGAGACCCAGTACTTC.

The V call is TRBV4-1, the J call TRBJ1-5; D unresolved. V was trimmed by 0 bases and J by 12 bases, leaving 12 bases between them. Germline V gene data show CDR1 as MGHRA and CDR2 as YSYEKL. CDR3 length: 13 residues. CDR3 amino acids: CASSQDRETNQHF. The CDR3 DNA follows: TGCGCCAGCAGCCAAGATAGGGAGACAAACCAGCATTTT.

The CDR3 coding sequence is TGCGCCAGCAGCCAAGATTCACAGAGATTAAATGAAAAACTGTTTTTT. Its translation: CASSQDSQRLNEKLFF. The V and J genes are TRBV4-3 and TRBJ1-4; D gene unclear. The CDR3 is 16 residues long. Per germline, CDR1 LGHNA and CDR2 YSLEER. V lost 0 bases and J 5 bases, leaving 13 bases between the germline ends.

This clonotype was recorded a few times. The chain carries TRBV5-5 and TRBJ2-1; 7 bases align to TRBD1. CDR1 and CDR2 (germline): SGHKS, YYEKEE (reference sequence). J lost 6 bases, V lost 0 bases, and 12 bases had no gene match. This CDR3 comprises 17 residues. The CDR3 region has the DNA TGTGCCAGCAGCTTGGCACCGGGACAGTCCGTATCCAATGAGCAGTTCTTC. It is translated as CASSLAPGQSVSNEQFF.

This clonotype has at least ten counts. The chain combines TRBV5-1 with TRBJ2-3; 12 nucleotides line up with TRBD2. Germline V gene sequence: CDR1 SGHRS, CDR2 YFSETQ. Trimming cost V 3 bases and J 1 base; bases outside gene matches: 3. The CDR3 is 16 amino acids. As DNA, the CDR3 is TGCGCCAGCAGCTCACTAGCGGGGGGACGCACAGATACGCAGTATTTT. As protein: CASSSLAGGRTDTQYF.

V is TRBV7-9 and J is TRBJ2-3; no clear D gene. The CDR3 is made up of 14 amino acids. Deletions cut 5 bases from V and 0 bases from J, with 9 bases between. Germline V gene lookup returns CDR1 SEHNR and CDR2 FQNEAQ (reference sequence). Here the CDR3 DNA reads TGTGCCAGCAGCGAGGTTTACAGCACAGATACGCAGTATTTT. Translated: CASSEVYSTDTQYF.

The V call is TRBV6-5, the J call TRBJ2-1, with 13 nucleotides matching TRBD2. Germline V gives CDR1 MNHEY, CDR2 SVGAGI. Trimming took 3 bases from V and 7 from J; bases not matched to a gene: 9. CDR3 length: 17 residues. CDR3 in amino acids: CASSYTSGRAQGNEQFF. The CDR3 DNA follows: TGTGCCAGCAGTTATACTAGCGGGAGGGCCCAGGGGAATGAGCAGTTCTTC.

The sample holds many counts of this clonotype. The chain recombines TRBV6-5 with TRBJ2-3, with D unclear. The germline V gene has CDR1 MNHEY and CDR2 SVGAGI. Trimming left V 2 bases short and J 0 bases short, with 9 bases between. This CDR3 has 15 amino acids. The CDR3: CASSYGLFSTDTQYF. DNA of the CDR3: TGTGCCAGCAGTTACGGTTTATTCAGCACAGATACGCAGTATTTT.

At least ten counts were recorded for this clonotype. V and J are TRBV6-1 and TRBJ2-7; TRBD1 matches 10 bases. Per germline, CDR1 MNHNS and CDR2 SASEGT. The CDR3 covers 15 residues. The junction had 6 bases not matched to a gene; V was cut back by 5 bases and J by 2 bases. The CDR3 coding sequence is TGTGCCAGCAGTCGGGACAGGGGATGGGCCTACGAGCAGTACTTC. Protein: CASSRDRGWAYEQYF.

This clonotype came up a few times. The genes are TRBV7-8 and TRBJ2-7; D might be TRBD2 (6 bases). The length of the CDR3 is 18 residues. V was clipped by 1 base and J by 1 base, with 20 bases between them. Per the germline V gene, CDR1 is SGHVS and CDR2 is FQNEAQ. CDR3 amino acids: CASSLGDTSMKYSYEQYF. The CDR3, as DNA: TGTGCCAGCAGCTTAGGAGATACTAGCATGAAGTATTCCTACGAGCAGTACTTC.

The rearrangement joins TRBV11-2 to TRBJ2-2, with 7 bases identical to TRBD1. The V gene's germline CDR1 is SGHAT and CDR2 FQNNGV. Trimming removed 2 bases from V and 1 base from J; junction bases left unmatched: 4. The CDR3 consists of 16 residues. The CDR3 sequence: CASSLSRTGNTGELFF. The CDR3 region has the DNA TGTGCCAGCAGCTTATCAAGGACAGGGAACACCGGGGAGCTGTTTTTT.

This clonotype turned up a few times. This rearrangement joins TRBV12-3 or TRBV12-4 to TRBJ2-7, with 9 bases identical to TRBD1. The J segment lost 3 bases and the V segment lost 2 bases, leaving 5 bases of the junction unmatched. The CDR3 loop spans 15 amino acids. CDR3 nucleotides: TGTGCCAGCAGTTTACGACAGGGGGGATTCTACGAGCAGTACTTC. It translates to CASSLRQGGFYEQYF.

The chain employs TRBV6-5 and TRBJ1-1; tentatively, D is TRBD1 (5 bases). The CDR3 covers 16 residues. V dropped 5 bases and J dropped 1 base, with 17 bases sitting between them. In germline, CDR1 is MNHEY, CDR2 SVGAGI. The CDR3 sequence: CASSPRVGTANTEAFF. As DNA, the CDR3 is TGTGCCAGCAGTCCTCGGGTAGGGACGGCGAACACTGAAGCTTTCTTT.

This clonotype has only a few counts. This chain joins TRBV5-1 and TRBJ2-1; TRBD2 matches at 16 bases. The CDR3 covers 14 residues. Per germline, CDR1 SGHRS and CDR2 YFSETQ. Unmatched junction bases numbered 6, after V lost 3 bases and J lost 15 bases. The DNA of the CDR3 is TGCGCCAGCAGCTCACCGGGACTAGCGGGAGGGCCGTTCTTC. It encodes CASSSPGLAGGPFF.